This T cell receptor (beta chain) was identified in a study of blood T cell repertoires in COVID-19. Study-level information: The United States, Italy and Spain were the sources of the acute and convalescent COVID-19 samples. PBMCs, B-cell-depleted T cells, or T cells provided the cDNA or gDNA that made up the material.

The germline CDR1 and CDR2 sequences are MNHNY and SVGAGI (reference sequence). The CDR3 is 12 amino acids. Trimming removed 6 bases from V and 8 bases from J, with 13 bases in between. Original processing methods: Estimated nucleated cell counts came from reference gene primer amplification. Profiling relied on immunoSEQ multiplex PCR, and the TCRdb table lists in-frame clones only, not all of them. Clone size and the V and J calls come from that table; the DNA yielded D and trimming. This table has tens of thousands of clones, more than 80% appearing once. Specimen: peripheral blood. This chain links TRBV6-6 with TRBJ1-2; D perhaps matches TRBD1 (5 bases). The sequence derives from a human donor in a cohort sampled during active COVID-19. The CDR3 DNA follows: TGTGCCAGCAGCGGGGGTTCGGGGGGCTACACCTTC. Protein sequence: CASSGGSGGYTF.